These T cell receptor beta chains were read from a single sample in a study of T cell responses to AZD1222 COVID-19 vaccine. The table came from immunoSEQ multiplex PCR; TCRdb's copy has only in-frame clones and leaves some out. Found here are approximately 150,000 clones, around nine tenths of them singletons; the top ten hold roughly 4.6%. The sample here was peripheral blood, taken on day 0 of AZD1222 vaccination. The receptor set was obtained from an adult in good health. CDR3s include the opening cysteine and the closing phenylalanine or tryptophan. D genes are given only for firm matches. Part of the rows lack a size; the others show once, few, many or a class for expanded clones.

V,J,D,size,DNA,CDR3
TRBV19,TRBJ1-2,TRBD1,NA,TGTGCCAGTAGTGCGATTACAGGGGGCAACTATGGCTACACCTTC,CASSAITGGNYGYTF
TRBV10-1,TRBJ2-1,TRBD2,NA,TGCGCCAGCAGGACTAGCGGGAGCGTGAGTTTGAATGAGCAGTTCTTC,CASRTSGSVSLNEQFF
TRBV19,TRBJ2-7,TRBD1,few,TGTGCCACCGGACAGGGGAACGAGCAGTACTTC,CATGQGNEQYF
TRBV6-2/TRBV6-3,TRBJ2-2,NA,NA,TGTGCCAGCAGTTACATAGCACAGATCACCGGGGAGCTGTTTTTT,CASSYIAQITGELFF
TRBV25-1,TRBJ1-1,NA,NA,TGTGCCAGCAGTGATGGGGTAGGGACAAACACTGAAGCTTTCTTT,CASSDGVGTNTEAFF
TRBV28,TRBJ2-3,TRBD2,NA,TGTGCCAGCAGTTCACCATCTAGCGGAAGCACAGATACGCAGTATTTT,CASSSPSSGSTDTQYF
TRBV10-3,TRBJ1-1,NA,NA,TGTGCCATCAGTGAGGGGGTGAACACTGAAGCTTTCTTT,CAISEGVNTEAFF
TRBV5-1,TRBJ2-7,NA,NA,TGCGCCAGCAGCACCGCGGGCCCCTCCTACGAGCAGTACTTC,CASSTAGPSYEQYF
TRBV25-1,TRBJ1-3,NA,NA,TGTGCCAGCAACGGTCCGTCCTGGGGAAACACCATATATTTT,CASNGPSWGNTIYF
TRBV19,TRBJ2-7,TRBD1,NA,TGTGCCAGTAGTATAGGCGCTCCGGGACAGGGTATCTACGAGCAGTACTTC,CASSIGAPGQGIYEQYF
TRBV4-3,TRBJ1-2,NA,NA,TGCGCCAGCAGCCCAGCGTTTGGGGGGGGAGCTAACTATGGCTACACCTTC,CASSPAFGGGANYGYTF